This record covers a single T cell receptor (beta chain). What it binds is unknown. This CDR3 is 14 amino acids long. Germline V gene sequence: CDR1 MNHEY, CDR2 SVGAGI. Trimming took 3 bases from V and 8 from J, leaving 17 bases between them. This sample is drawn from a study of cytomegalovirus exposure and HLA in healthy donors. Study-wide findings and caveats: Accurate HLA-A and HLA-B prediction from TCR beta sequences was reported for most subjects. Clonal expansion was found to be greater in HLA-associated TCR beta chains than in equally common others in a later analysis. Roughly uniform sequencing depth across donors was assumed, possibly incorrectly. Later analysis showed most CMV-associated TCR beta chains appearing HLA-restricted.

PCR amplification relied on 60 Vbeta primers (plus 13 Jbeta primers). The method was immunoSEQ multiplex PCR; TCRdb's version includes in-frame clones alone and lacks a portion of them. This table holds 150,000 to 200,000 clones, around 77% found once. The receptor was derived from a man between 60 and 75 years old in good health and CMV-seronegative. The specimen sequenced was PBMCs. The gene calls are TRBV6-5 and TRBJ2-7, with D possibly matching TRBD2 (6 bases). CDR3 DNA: TGTGCCAGCAGTTATATCGGGGGACCTACGCAGCAGTACTTC. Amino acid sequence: CASSYIGGPTQQYF.